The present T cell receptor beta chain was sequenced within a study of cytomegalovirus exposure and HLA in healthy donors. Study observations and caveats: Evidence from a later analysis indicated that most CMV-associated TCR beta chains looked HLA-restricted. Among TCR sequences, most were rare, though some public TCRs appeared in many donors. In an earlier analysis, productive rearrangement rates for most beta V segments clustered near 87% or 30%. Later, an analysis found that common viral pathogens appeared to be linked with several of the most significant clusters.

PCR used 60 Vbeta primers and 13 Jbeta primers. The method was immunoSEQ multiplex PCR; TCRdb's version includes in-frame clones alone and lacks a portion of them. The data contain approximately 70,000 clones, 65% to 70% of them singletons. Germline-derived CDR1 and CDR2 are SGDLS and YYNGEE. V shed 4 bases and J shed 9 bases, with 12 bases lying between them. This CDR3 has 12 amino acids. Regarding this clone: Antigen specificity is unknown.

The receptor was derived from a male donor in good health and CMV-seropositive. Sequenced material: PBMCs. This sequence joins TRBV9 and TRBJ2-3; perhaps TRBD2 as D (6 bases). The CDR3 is CASSPRGDTQYF. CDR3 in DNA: TGTGCCAGCAGCCCCCGCGGGGACACGCAGTATTTT. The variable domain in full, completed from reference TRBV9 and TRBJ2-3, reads DSGVTQTPKHLITATGQRVTLRCSPRSGDLSVYWYQQSLDQGLQFLIQYYNGEERAKGNILERFSAQQFPDLHSELNLSSLELGDSALYFCASSPRGDTQYFGPGTRLTVL.